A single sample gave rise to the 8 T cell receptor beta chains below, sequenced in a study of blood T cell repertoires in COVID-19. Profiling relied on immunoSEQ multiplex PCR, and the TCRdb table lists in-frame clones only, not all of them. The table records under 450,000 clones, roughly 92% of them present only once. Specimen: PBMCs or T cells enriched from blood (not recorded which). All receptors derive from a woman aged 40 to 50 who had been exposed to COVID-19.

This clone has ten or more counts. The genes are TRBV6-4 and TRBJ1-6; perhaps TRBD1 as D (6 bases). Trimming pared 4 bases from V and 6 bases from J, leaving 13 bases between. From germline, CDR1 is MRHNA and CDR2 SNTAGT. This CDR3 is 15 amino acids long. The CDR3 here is CASSVIQGGNSPLHF. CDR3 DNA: TGTGCCAGCAGTGTCATACAGGGCGGTAATTCACCCCTCCACTTT.

CDR3 sequence (DNA): TGTGCCAGCAGTATCTCGGGACAGAGCTATGGCTACACCTTC. Translated, it gives CASSISGQSYGYTF. The V call is TRBV6-5, the J call TRBJ1-2, with TRBD1 matching 7 bases. The CDR3 is 14 residues long. After removal of 5 bases from V and 4 bases from J, the junction contained 7 bases not matched to a gene. From germline, CDR1 is MNHEY and CDR2 SVGAGI.

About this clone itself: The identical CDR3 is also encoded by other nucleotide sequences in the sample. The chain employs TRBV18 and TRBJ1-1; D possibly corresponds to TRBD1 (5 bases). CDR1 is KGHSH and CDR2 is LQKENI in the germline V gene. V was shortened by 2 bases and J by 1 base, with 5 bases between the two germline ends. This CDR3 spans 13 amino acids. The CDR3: CASSPTGNTEAFF. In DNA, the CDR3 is TGTGCCAGCTCACCAACAGGGAACACTGAAGCTTTCTTT.

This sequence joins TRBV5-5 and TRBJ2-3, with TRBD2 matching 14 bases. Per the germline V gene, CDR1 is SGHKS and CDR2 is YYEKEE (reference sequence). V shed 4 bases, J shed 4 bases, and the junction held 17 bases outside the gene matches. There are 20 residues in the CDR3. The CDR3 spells CASSPIGTSGSSGLADTQYF. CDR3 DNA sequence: TGTGCCAGCAGCCCGATCGGGACTAGCGGGAGCTCAGGGTTAGCAGATACGCAGTATTTT.

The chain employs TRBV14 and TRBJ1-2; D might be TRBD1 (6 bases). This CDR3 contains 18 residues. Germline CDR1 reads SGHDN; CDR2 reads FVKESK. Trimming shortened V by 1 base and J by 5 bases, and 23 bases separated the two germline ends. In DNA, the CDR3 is TGTGCCAGCAGCCAAGGTTCCCTGGACAGCAGTCAGTGGTATGGCTACACCTTC. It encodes CASSQGSLDSSQWYGYTF.

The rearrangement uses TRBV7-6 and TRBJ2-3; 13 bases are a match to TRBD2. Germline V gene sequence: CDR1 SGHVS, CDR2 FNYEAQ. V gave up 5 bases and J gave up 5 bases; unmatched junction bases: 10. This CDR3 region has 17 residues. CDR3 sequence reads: CASSPTSGREIVDTQYF. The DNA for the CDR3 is TGTGCCAGCAGCCCCACTAGCGGGAGGGAGATCGTAGATACGCAGTATTTT.

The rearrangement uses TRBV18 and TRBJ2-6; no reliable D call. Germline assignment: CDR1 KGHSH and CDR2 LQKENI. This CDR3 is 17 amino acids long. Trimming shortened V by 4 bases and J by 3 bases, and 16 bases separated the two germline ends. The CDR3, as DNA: TGTGCCAGCTCACATCCCCCCCCGGGTCTTGGGGCCAACGTCCTGACTTTC. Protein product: CASSHPPPGLGANVLTF. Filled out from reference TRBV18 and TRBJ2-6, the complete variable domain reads NAGVMQNPRHLVRRRGQEARLRCSPMKGHSHVYWYRQLPEEGLKFMVYLQKENIIDESGMPKERFSAEFPKEGPSILRIQQVVRGDSAAYFCASSHPPPGLGANVLTFGAGSRLTVL.

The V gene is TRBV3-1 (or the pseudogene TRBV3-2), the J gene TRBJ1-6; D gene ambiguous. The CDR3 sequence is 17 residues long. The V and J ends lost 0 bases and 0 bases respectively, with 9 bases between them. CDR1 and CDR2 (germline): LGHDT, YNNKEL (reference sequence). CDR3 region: CASSQDSRRSYNSPLHF. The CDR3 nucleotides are TGTGCCAGCAGCCAAGATTCTCGTCGCTCCTATAATTCACCCCTCCACTTT.